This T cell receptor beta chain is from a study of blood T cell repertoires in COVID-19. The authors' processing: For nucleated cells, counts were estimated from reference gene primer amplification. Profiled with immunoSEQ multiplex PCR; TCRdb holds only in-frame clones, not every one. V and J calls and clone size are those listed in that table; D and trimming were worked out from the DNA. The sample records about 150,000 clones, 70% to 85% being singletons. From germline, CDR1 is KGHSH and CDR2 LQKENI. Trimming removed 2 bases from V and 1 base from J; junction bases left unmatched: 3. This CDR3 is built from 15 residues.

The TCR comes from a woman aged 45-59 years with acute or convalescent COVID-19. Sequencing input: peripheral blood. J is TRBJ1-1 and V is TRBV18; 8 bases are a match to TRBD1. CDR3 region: CASSPTGTGNTEAFF. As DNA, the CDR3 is TGTGCCAGCTCACCAACCGGGACAGGGAACACTGAAGCTTTCTTT. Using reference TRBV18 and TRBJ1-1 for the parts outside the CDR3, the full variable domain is NAGVMQNPRHLVRRRGQEARLRCSPMKGHSHVYWYRQLPEEGLKFMVYLQKENIIDESGMPKERFSAEFPKEGPSILRIQQVVRGDSAAYFCASSPTGTGNTEAFFGQGTRLTVV.